The 29 T cell receptor beta chains listed next were all sequenced from one sample in a study of radiotherapy plus CTLA-4 blockade in lung cancer. Assay used: immunoSEQ multiplex PCR; TCRdb lists only in-frame clones, some missing. The sample includes roughly 75,000 clones, around 81% of them seen just once. Sequences were derived from peripheral blood, sampled from a patient treated with radiotherapy plus ipilimumab. All receptors derive from a human donor with non-small cell lung cancer whose response to radiotherapy plus ipilimumab could not be evaluated. Some clones in this sample may be carry-over from other donors' samples.

This chain joins TRBV2 and TRBJ1-6; 10 nucleotides line up with TRBD1. The germline CDR1 and CDR2 sequences are SNHLY and FYNNEI. The CDR3 has 14 amino acids. Unmatched junction bases numbered 4, after V lost 5 bases and J lost 9 bases. The CDR3 DNA reads TGTGCCAGCAGTCCCGGGACAGGGGTTTCACCCCTCCACTTT. Its translation is CASSPGTGVSPLHF.

This chain's CDR3 is CATLTGRGYTF. The DNA for the CDR3 is TGTGCCACCTTGACAGGGCGAGGCTACACCTTC. J is TRBJ1-2 and V is TRBV28, with 7 bases that match TRBD1. Unmatched junction bases numbered 7, after V lost 10 bases and J lost 8 bases. Per the germline V gene, CDR1 is MDHEN and CDR2 is SYDVKM. The CDR3 covers 11 residues.

In DNA form, the CDR3 reads TGTGCCAGCAGATCAGGGCAGAACTACGAGCAGTACTTC. Protein sequence: CASRSGQNYEQYF. This chain uses TRBV27 with TRBJ2-7; TRBD1 is a possible D gene (5 bases). The CDR3 spans 13 residues. Trimming took off 6 bases at V and 3 bases at J, with 12 bases between the two ends. Germline CDR1 is MNHEY and CDR2 is SMNVEV (reference sequence).

The chain carries TRBV6-5 and TRBJ1-4; D perhaps matches TRBD1 (6 bases). The V end was cut by 5 bases, the J end by 6 bases, with 16 bases between. Germline V gives CDR1 MNHEY, CDR2 SVGAGI. The CDR3 covers 15 residues. CDR3 nucleotides: TGTGCCAGCAGTGGCCAGGGGATACCCCATGAAAAACTGTTTTTT. This codes for CASSGQGIPHEKLFF.

The rearrangement uses TRBV7-9 and TRBJ1-4; D is ambiguous. CDR1 and CDR2 from the germline V gene are SEHNR and FQNEAQ (reference sequence). The ends were cut back, 1 base at V and 0 bases at J, with 9 bases in the middle. CDR3 length equals 16 residues. The CDR3 sequence is CASSLGHGTTNEKLFF. The CDR3 DNA reads as TGTGCCAGCAGCTTAGGACACGGGACAACTAATGAAAAACTGTTTTTT.

This clone showed up just a few times. CDR3 in DNA: TGTGCCAGCAGCGGGGCGTTAGTGGAGGGCTACACCTTC. This encodes CASSGALVEGYTF. This chain links TRBV7-9 with TRBJ1-2; maybe TRBD1 (5 bases). Germline V gene data show CDR1 as SEHNR and CDR2 as FQNEAQ (reference sequence). V was clipped by 5 bases and J by 8 bases, with 15 bases between them. CDR3 length equals 13 residues.

J is TRBJ1-4 and V is TRBV7-9; possibly TRBD1 for D (5 bases). V dropped 6 bases and J dropped 4 bases, with 12 bases sitting between them. CDR3 length: 14 residues. The germline V gene has CDR1 SEHNR and CDR2 FQNEAQ (reference sequence). The CDR3 reads CASSLDSRNEKLFF. The CDR3 DNA reads TGTGCCAGCAGTCTCGACAGTCGTAATGAAAAACTGTTTTTT.

This chain connects TRBV2 to TRBJ2-7; 7 bases are shared with TRBD1. Germline loops: CDR1 SNHLY, CDR2 FYNNEI. The CDR3 runs to 14 residues. Losses at the gene ends were 7 bases for V and 3 bases for J; bases not matched to a gene: 9. As DNA, the CDR3 is TGTGCCAGCACCTGGAGCAGGGGGTTCTACGAGCAGTACTTC. It codes for CASTWSRGFYEQYF.

V gene TRBV19 combines with J gene TRBJ2-7; 7 bases are shared with TRBD1. Germline assignment: CDR1 LNHDA and CDR2 SQIVND (reference sequence). The CDR3 is 13 residues long. The junction had 7 bases not matched to a gene; V was cut back by 11 bases and J by 0 bases. In DNA, the CDR3 is TGTGCCTCCCATAGACAGGGCTCCTACGAGCAGTACTTC. Protein product: CASHRQGSYEQYF.

The V call is TRBV2, the J call TRBJ1-5; TRBD1 agrees at 8 bases. CDR3 length: 13 amino acids. CDR1 and CDR2 from the germline V gene are SNHLY and FYNNEI. V lost 2 bases to trimming and J lost 11 bases; unmatched junction nucleotides: 5. CDR3 nucleotide sequence: TGTGCCAGCAGTGAACGGCAGGGGGCATCCCAGCATTTT. This encodes CASSERQGASQHF.

This chain connects TRBV5-6 to TRBJ2-5, with D perhaps TRBD2 (5 bases). The CDR3 has 19 residues. Germline V gene data show CDR1 as SGHDT and CDR2 as YYEEEE. The V and J ends lost 3 bases and 2 bases respectively, with 26 bases between them. The CDR3: CASSWLFSSPGSGQETQYF. Here the CDR3 DNA reads TGTGCCAGCAGCTGGCTCTTCTCGAGCCCTGGGAGTGGGCAAGAGACCCAGTACTTC.

The V gene is TRBV2, the J gene TRBJ1-1, with 7 positions matching TRBD1. CDR3 length equals 17 residues. Germline values: CDR1 SNHLY, CDR2 FYNNEI. V trimming: 8 bases; J trimming: 3 bases; junction bases outside the gene matches: 18. The CDR3 spells CASAPGQIIRRDTEAFF. CDR3 nucleotide sequence: TGTGCCAGCGCGCCGGGACAGATCATTCGGCGGGACACTGAAGCTTTCTTT.

This chain uses TRBV19 with TRBJ1-2; tentative D call: TRBD1 (6 bases). This CDR3 comprises 15 residues. Trimming left V 5 bases short and J 4 bases short, with 17 bases between. Germline CDR1 reads LNHDA; CDR2 reads SQIVND (reference sequence). The CDR3 coding sequence is TGTGCCAGTAGTTCGGGGGGGCAGTCCTCCTATGGCTACACCTTC. This gives the protein CASSSGGQSSYGYTF.

The chain is built from TRBV6-5 and TRBJ1-1; 8 bases align to TRBD1. Looked up from germline, CDR1 is MNHEY and CDR2 is SVGAGI. The CDR3 consists of 13 residues. Trimming took 6 bases from V and 2 from J; bases not matched to a gene: 2. This CDR3 is CASSGQGNTEAFF. For the CDR3, the DNA is TGTGCCAGCAGCGGACAGGGCAACACTGAAGCTTTCTTT.

The V and J genes are TRBV19 and TRBJ1-2; 8 bases align to TRBD1. The CDR3 is 14 amino acids. The germline V gene has CDR1 LNHDA and CDR2 SQIVND (reference sequence). With V trimmed by 3 bases and J by 4 bases, 4 bases remained unmatched. The CDR3 loop reads CASSIMGTGYGYTF. Written as DNA, the CDR3 is TGTGCCAGTAGTATTATGGGGACAGGCTATGGCTACACCTTC.

The chain couples TRBV19 to TRBJ1-1; D perhaps matches TRBD1 (5 bases). V was pared by 5 bases and J by 0 bases, with 10 bases between. Germline V CDR1 and CDR2: LNHDA, SQIVND (reference sequence). The CDR3 is 14 residues long. The CDR3: CASSPTAMNTEAFF. As DNA, the CDR3 is TGTGCCAGTAGTCCGACAGCAATGAACACTGAAGCTTTCTTT.

CDR3 coding DNA: TGTGCCAGCAGGGTACAGGGGGGCGTTAATGAAAAACTGTTTTTT. This sequence encodes CASRVQGGVNEKLFF. The J gene is TRBJ1-4, the V gene TRBV6-1; 8 bases are a match to TRBD1. V shed 6 bases, J shed 4 bases, and the junction held 7 bases outside the gene matches. The CDR3 contains 15 residues. The germline gives CDR1 MNHNS, CDR2 SASEGT.

The chain joins TRBV5-4 to TRBJ2-3, with a tentative D call TRBD2 (5 bases). Trimming shortened V by 5 bases and J by 0 bases, and 16 bases separated the two germline ends. Germline assignment: CDR1 SGHNT and CDR2 YYREEE (reference sequence). CDR3 length: 16 residues. The CDR3 spells CASSTSSGTSTDTQYF. The CDR3, as DNA: TGTGCCAGCAGTACTAGTTCAGGCACTAGCACAGATACGCAGTATTTT.

The rearrangement joins TRBV7-9 to TRBJ1-1, with TRBD1 matching over 8 bases. The CDR3 has 16 amino acids. V shed 3 bases and J 0 bases; nucleotides not matched to a gene: 6. Germline CDR1 SEHNR, CDR2 FQNEAQ (reference sequence). In DNA form, the CDR3 reads TGTGCCAGCAGCTTTTACAGGGGGAGGATGAACACTGAAGCTTTCTTT. It codes for CASSFYRGRMNTEAFF.

The chain employs TRBV27 and TRBJ2-3, with TRBD1 matching 7 bases. There are 16 residues in the CDR3. J was trimmed by 1 base and V by 8 bases; bases with no gene match: 12. Per germline, CDR1 MNHEY and CDR2 SMNVEV (reference sequence). The chain's CDR3 is CASRSSGGRGTDTQYF. CDR3 nucleotide sequence: TGTGCCAGCCGTTCTTCAGGGGGAAGGGGCACAGATACGCAGTATTTT.

The V gene is TRBV28, the J gene TRBJ2-1, with a weak D call TRBD2 (6 bases). Germline-derived CDR1 and CDR2 are MDHEN and SYDVKM. The CDR3 loop spans 13 amino acids. V was pared by 11 bases and J by 6 bases, with 17 bases between. The CDR3 reads CASTSAGRNEQFF. CDR3 in DNA: TGTGCCTCTACTTCTGCGGGACGCAATGAGCAGTTCTTC. Together with reference TRBV28 and TRBJ2-1, the CDR3 gives the full variable domain: DVKVTQSSRYLVKRTGEKVFLECVQDMDHENMFWYRQDPGLGLRLIYFSYDVKMKEKGDIPEGYSVSREKKERFSLILESASTNQTSMYLCASTSAGRNEQFFGPGTRLTVL.

This clone has a handful of counts. The chain is built from TRBV4-1 and TRBJ1-2, with D possibly matching TRBD1 (5 bases). V lost 0 bases and J lost 13, with 15 bases in between. The germline V gene encodes CDR1 MGHRA and CDR2 YSYEKL. This CDR3 spans 13 amino acids. CDR3 sequence reads: CASSQDLAAGPTF. The CDR3 coding sequence is TGCGCCAGCAGCCAAGATCTAGCGGCAGGGCCCACCTTC.

The rearrangement links TRBV6-5 to TRBJ2-5; TRBD2 aligns across 8 bases. Germline CDR1 is MNHEY and CDR2 is SVGAGI. The CDR3 loop spans 14 amino acids. The V segment lost 4 bases and the J segment 5 bases; nucleotides outside the gene matches: 6. CDR3 sequence reads: CASSSGGAIETQYF. For the CDR3, the DNA is TGTGCCAGCAGTTCCGGGGGGGCCATTGAGACCCAGTACTTC.

This chain connects TRBV7-2 to TRBJ1-2; 7 bases map to TRBD1. This CDR3 contains 13 residues. J gave up 4 bases and V 6 bases, and 5 bases lay outside the gene matches. Germline CDR1 reads SGHTA; CDR2 reads FQGNSA. DNA for the CDR3: TGTGCCAGCAGTCCCCGACAGGGCTATGGCTACACCTTC. This gives the protein CASSPRQGYGYTF.

This clone was observed a single time. The V and J genes are TRBV30 and TRBJ1-5; 7 bases are a match to TRBD1. The CDR3 has 15 amino acids. J lost 2 bases, V lost 7 bases, and 11 bases had no gene match. Per the germline V gene, CDR1 is GTSNPN and CDR2 is SVGIG (reference sequence). The CDR3 protein is CAFSRGAQGNQPQHF. CDR3 bases: TGTGCCTTCTCCAGGGGGGCGCAGGGCAATCAGCCCCAGCATTTT.

The rearrangement joins TRBV4-3 to TRBJ1-2; 9 nucleotides line up with TRBD1. Germline loops: CDR1 LGHNA, CDR2 YSLEER. V lost 0 bases, J lost 4 bases, and 12 bases stayed unmatched. CDR3 length: 18 residues. As DNA, the CDR3 is TGCGCCAGCAGCCAAGATTTAATGGTAACAGGGGGCGGCTATGGCTACACCTTC. This encodes CASSQDLMVTGGGYGYTF.

DNA of the CDR3: TGTGCCAGCAGCTTTAGCGGGGGGCTAGAGACCCAGTACTTC. Amino acids: CASSFSGGLETQYF. This sequence joins TRBV9 and TRBJ2-5; 10 nucleotides match TRBD2. Germline V lookup: CDR1 SGDLS, CDR2 YYNGEE. CDR3 length equals 14 residues. V dropped 4 bases and J dropped 4; count of bases not matched to a gene: 4.

V is TRBV28 and J is TRBJ1-2; the D gene is possibly TRBD1 (6 bases). V was cut by 1 base and J by 2 bases, with 14 bases left in between. The CDR3 covers 16 residues. Germline CDR1 is MDHEN and CDR2 is SYDVKM. CDR3 region: CASSLSLGRGNYGYTF. In DNA, the CDR3 is TGTGCCAGCAGTTTATCCCTTGGCAGGGGAAACTATGGCTACACCTTC.

The V gene is TRBV7-8, the J gene TRBJ2-1; 10 bases agree with TRBD1. This CDR3 is built from 17 residues. Germline assignment: CDR1 SGHVS and CDR2 FQNEAQ. V lost 1 base, J lost 6 bases, and 9 bases stayed unmatched. The CDR3 here is CASSLVRQGAGGNEQFF. The CDR3 coding sequence is TGTGCCAGCAGCTTAGTACGACAGGGGGCAGGCGGCAATGAGCAGTTCTTC.